This T cell receptor (beta chain) was captured in a study of T-cell reconstitution after alpha-beta-depleted transplantation in children (TCRdb year 2016). Regarding the study in general: T-cell immune reconstitution after TCRalphabeta/CD19-depleted allogeneic hematopoietic cell transplantation in children was quantitatively tracked in the study by means of TCR repertoire profiling.

Library preparation employed PCR. Sequenced using an Illumina HiSeq 2500. TCR library preparation used molecular barcoding, with unique molecular identifiers applied to normalize quantification of the TCRbeta repertoire. Using fastp trimming at Q25 and MiXCR clonotype assembly, TCRdb reanalyzed the public sequencing data and kept in-frame beta chains. Rows with a matching CDR3 protein are joined into one entry that keeps the most common DNA and genes. For this sample there are almost 400,000 distinct CDR3 sequences; about a fifth appear just once. The ten largest account for about 3.8% of the sample. Worth noting for this clonotype: Its specific antigen is unknown. Per-base quality was not reported, and no clone a single base away is much larger than it.

V was cut back by 4 bases and J by 10 bases, leaving a gap of 11 bases between them. The CDR3, from cysteine to phenylalanine, totals 12 residues. Only the CDR3 DNA stays, 36 bases, in frame from base 1. According to the germline V gene, CDR1 reads MDHEN and CDR2 reads SYDVKM. The input for sequencing was PBMCs from the stem cell graft donor, taken from the stem cell graft. This TCR was recovered from a human donor who donated a stem cell graft to a child with acute myeloid leukemia. The rearrangement joined TRBV28 to TRBJ2-1; confidence is insufficient to name the D gene. This receptor carries the CDR3 CASSSPRREQFF. The base sequence is TGTGCCAGCAGTTCCCCAAGAAGGGAGCAGTTCTTC.